This entry concerns a single TCR beta chain. This clonotype was seen repeatedly, ten times or more. The antigen it binds to is not known. Base qualities are not provided; no much larger clone lies one nucleotide away. The sample comes from a study of T-cell reconstitution after alpha-beta-depleted transplantation in children (dated by TCRdb to about 2016). The study in broad terms: The study quantitatively tracked T-cell immune reconstitution after TCRalphabeta/CD19-depleted allogeneic hematopoietic cell transplantation in children using TCR repertoire profiling.

From its cysteine to its phenylalanine, the CDR3 spans 16 amino acids. The sequence is cut down to CDR3 DNA, 48 bases in frame from base 1. V lost 4 bases and J lost 4 bases, and the count of bases not matched to a germline gene is 9. CDR1 and CDR2 (SGDLS, YYNGEE) derive from the germline V gene. Library preparation was by PCR. The data were produced on an Illumina HiSeq 2500. TCR libraries were prepared with molecular barcoding, using unique molecular identifiers to normalize TCRbeta repertoire quantification. TCRdb cleaned the public reads at Q25 with fastp, built clones with MiXCR and kept in-frame beta chains. Entries that share a CDR3 protein sequence are merged under the most common genes and DNA. This sample holds about 980,000 distinct CDR3 sequences; about 31% were observed only once. Roughly 27% of the sample comes from the top ten. Taken with the paper, the label for treatment or condition translates to: allogeneic hematopoietic cell transplantation with graft depleted of TCRalphabeta T cells and CD19 B cells. TCRalphabeta/CD19-depleted allogeneic hematopoietic cell grafts were given to the transplant recipients, all of whom were children.

Study-wide conclusions, independent of this receptor: Hyperexpanded clone frequencies declined over subsequent months; after one year, T-cell counts and TCRbeta diversity were mostly attributed to newly produced T cells. The high TCRbeta diversity at day 60 in some patients was ascribed to recipient T cells and intrathymic progenitors that had survived conditioning. About two months after transplant, the apparently early recovery of alphabetaT-cell counts reportedly depended on just several hundred clones that had expanded rapidly and came from non-depleted graft cells.

The material sequenced was PBMCs, mostly from graft donor cells, taken 360 days after TCRalphabeta/CD19-depleted stem cell transplant. This receptor was obtained from a boy less than two years old who had a stem cell transplant for SCID, so the T cells may come from the graft donor. This chain is built from TRBV9 and TRBJ1-1, with 11 bases matching TRBD1. The nucleotides read TGTGCCAGCAGCCCGAGGGGGGACAGGGGGGGCACTGAAGCTTTCTTT. Its protein is CASSPRGDRGGTEAFF. The CDR3, completed at both ends by the reference TRBV9 and TRBJ1-1 genes, gives the full variable domain DSGVTQTPKHLITATGQRVTLRCSPRSGDLSVYWYQQSLDQGLQFLIQYYNGEERAKGNILERFSAQQFPDLHSELNLSSLELGDSALYFCASSPRGDRGGTEAFFGQGTRLTVV.